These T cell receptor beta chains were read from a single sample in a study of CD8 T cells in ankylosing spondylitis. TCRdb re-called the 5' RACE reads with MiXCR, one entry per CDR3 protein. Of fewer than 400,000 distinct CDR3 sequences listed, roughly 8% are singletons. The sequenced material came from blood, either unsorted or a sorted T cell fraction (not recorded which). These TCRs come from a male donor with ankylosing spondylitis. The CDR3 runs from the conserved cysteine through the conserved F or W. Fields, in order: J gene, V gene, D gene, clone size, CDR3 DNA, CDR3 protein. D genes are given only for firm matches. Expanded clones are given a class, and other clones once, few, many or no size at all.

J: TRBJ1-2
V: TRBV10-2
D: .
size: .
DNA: TGCGCCAGCAGTGAACGGGCAGAAATCTATGGCTACACCTTC
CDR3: CASSERAEIYGYTF

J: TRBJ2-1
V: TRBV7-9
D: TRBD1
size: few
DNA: TGTGCCAGCAGCTTAGCTTATAATACGGGACAGGGGGGAGAACTTCTCTTC
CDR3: CASSLAYNTGQGGELLF

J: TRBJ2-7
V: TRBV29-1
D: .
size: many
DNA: TGCAGCGCGAGAAAGACCCAGGGAGTGAACGAGCAGTACTTC
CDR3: CSARKTQGVNEQYF

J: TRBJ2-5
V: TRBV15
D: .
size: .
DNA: TGTGCCACCAGCAGAGAAGGAGGGTTTGGAGAGACCCAGTACTTC
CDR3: CATSREGGFGETQYF

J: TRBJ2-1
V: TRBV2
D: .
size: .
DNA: TGTGCCAGCAGTGGGTCGGGAGTGTACAATGAGCAGTTCTTC
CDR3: CASSGSGVYNEQFF

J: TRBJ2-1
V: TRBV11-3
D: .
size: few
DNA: TGTGCCAGCAAAAGCCAGGGTAGCAGTGAGCAGTTCTTC
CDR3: CASKSQGSSEQFF

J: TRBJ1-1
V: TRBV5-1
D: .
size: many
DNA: TGCGCCAGCGCTGGGGGGAACACTGAAGCTTTCTTT
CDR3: CASAGGNTEAFF

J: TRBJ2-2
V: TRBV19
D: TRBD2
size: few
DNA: TGTGCCAGTAGTCCGGGACTAGCGTTTGCCGGGGAGCTGTTTTTT
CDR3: CASSPGLAFAGELFF

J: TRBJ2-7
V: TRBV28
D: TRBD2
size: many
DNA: TGTGCCGGGGGGACTAGCGGCGACGAGCAGTACTTC
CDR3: CAGGTSGDEQYF

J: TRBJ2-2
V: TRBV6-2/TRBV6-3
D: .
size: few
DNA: TGTGCCAGCAGCTCGCTTGTTGGTACGGGGGAGCTGTTTTTT
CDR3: CASSSLVGTGELFF

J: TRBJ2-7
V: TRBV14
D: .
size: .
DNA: TGTGCCAGCAGCCCATGGCAGACAGCCTACGAGCAGTACTTC
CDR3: CASSPWQTAYEQYF

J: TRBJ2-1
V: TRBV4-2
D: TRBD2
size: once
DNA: TGTGCCAGCAGCCCCCCCCTAGCGGGCCCGAAGGGCAATGAGCAGTTCTTC
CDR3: CASSPPLAGPKGNEQFF

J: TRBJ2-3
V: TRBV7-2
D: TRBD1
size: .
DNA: TGTGCCAGCAGCTTAGTCGCCGGGACAGTTGGGGGCACAGATACGCAGTATTTT
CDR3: CASSLVAGTVGGTDTQYF